This TCR beta chain was sequenced during a study of blood T cell repertoires in COVID-19. The CDR3 covers 13 residues. Trimming cost V 6 bases and J 9 bases, with 17 bases left between them. This clone was picked up one time. Clones were read by immunoSEQ multiplex PCR, and TCRdb kept only the in-frame ones, dropping some. The sample has about 270,000 clones, approximately 86% seen once. The gene calls are TRBV12-3 or TRBV12-4 and TRBJ1-1; D possibly corresponds to TRBD1 (6 bases). Sequencing was done on a sample of PBMCs or T cells enriched from blood (not recorded which). This receptor was taken from a woman aged 18-29 years who had recovered from COVID-19. The chain's CDR3 is CASRQTGLQKAFF. CDR3 DNA: TGTGCCAGCAGGCAGACAGGACTCCAAAAAGCTTTCTTT.